This TCR beta chain was sequenced in a study of molecular identifiers for immune sequencing clone quantification (dated by TCRdb to the late 2010s). As for the study more broadly: In a replicate experiment, RNA from around 20,000 or 100,000 naive CD8 T cells was split into five aliquots, four of which were sequenced. This methods study used CD8 T cells to benchmark TCR RNA copy counting and molecular-identifier clustering-based TCR repertoire sequencing (MIDCIRS). What the authors observed across the whole study: The naive libraries included spiked-in Jurkat TCR RNA (about nine copies' worth), and this Jurkat TCR RNA is not part of the donor repertoire. Highly expanded clone sizes could be underestimated because identical TCR molecules may share a barcode. Modeling gave about 3.2 recovered TCR RNA copies per cell versus around 9.9 by digital PCR, implying roughly 28% capture efficiency. In CMV-specific effector cells, over 99% of molecules were held by clones above 20 RNA copies, whereas under 1% of molecules were held by such clones in naive cells. When barcode sub-clustering was omitted, TCR diversity was inflated by chimeric consensus sequences, with chimeras reaching as high as 47%. Spiked-in Jurkat TCR RNA equivalent to a single cell was reported to be detectable even among over 800,000 naive CD8 T cells.

Library prep was done by PCR. Sequencing was performed on an Illumina HiSeq 4000. Bulk TCR libraries were made following a previously described method, with the TCR primers given in Table S5. The Qiagen AllPrep DNA/RNA kit was used to purify total RNA. Before analysis, reads from multiple sequencing runs of the same library were pooled. Turning to the authors' computational methods: Only reads with exact TCR constant sequence were kept, trimmed to 150 nt, and grouped by their 12-nt molecular barcodes. Within each barcode group, reads were sub-clustered at a 15% Levenshtein threshold, and quality-weighted consensus sequences were built per RNA molecule. Non-functional sequences were filtered out, along with any lower-count sequence sitting one edit away from another sequence. On the basis of fitting two negative binomial distributions, barcode sub-clusters with fewer than 20% of the maximum read count were discarded. TCRdb reanalyzed the raw reads on its own, using fastp at Q25 for trimming and MiXCR for clone calling, and kept in-frame beta chains. Here each entry gathers all rows of one CDR3 protein and keeps the most common genes and DNA. These V and J calls originate from TCRdb's pipeline instead of the authors' own analysis. The sample profile shows about 640,000 distinct CDR3 sequences; about 20% of them were found once. The top ten clonotypes cover roughly 0.83% of the sample.

Remarks on this clonotype: The antigen it recognizes is unknown. No base qualities exist here, and no much larger clone lies one base off it.

Libraries of naive CD8 T cells were built from anywhere between about 18,000 and 1,000,000 sorted cells, with 10%, 30% or 50% of the purified RNA used. Naive CD8 T cells, defined as CD8+CD4-CCR7+CD45RA+, were FACS-sorted into RLT Plus buffer on a BD FACSAria II. To test detection sensitivity, Jurkat RNA equivalent to more than 9 TCR copies was spiked into samples of roughly 19,000-1,000,000 naive CD8 T cells. CD8 T cells were enriched with RosetteSep CD8+ T Cell Enrichment Cocktail and Ficoll-Paque, followed by ACK red cell lysis. From a lookup of the germline V gene (reference sequence), CDR1 and CDR2 are DFQATT and SNEGSKA. For this chain, trimming is 0 bases at the V end and 2 bases at the J end, and the number of junction bases without a gene match is 7. The CDR3, from cysteine to phenylalanine, totals 16 residues. Only the CDR3 part of the read is kept: 48 bases, read in frame from the first base.

This TCR derives from a human donor in good health. Some libraries in this study had Jurkat cell RNA spiked in. Material for sequencing was naive CD8+ T cells from blood, with Jurkat cell RNA spiked in. What this sample's cell subset or site label stands for: FACS-sorted CD8+CD4-CCR7+CD45RA+ naive T cells. This chain is built from TRBV20-1 and TRBJ2-3; the central 8 bases match TRBD2. In nucleotides, the sequence is TGCAGTGCTAGAGATGAGACTAGCGCAGCCACAGATACGCAGTATTTT. The translation is CSARDETSAATDTQYF.